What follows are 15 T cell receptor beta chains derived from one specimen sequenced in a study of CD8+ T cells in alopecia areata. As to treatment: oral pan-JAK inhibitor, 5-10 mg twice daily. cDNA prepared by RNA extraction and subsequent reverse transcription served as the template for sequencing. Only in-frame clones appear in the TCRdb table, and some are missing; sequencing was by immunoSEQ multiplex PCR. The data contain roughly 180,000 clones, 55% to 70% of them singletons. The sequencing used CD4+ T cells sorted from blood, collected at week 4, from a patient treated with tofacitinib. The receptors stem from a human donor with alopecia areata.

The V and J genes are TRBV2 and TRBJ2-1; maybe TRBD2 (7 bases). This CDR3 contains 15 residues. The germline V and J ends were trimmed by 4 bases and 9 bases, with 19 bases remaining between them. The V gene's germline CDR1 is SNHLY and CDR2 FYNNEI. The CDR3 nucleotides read TGTGCCAGCAGTGGGGAGGGGACATTCGCCATTGAGCAGTTCTTC. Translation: CASSGEGTFAIEQFF. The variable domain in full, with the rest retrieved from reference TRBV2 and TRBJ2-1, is EPEVTQTPSHQVTQMGQEVILRCVPISNHLYFYWYRQILGQKVEFLVSFYNNEISEKSEIFDDQFSVERPDGSNFTLKIRSTKLEDSAMYFCASSGEGTFAIEQFFGPGTRLTVL.

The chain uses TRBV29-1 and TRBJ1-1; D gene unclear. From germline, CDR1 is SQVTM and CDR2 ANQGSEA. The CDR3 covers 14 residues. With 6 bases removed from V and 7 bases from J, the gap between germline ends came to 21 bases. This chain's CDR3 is CSVQLQHMAVEAFF. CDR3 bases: TGCAGCGTGCAGCTGCAGCACATGGCCGTTGAAGCTTTCTTT.

CDR3 nucleotide sequence: TGTGCCTGGAGCCGTTGGAATGAGCAGTTCTTC. This translates into CAWSRWNEQFF. The genes are TRBV30 and TRBJ2-1; D not certain. The CDR3 is 11 residues long. The V end was cut by 3 bases, the J end by 7 bases, with 7 bases between. The germline V gene has CDR1 GTSNPN and CDR2 SVGIG (reference sequence). The complete variable domain, with remaining parts taken from reference TRBV30 and TRBJ2-1, reads SQTIHQWPATLVQPVGSPLSLECTVEGTSNPNLYWYRQAAGRGLQLLFYSVGIGQISSEVPQNLSASRPQDRQFILSSKKLLLSDSGFYLCAWSRWNEQFFGPGTRLTVL.

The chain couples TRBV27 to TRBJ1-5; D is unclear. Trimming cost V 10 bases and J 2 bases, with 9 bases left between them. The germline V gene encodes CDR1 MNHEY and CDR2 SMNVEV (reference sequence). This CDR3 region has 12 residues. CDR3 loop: CATPEGNQPQHF. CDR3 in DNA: TGTGCCACCCCGGAGGGCAATCAGCCCCAGCATTTT.

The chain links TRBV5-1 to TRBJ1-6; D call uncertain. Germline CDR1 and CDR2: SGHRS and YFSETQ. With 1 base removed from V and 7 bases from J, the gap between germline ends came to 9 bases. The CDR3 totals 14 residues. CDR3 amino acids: CASSLNFENSPLHF. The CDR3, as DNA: TGCGCCAGCAGCTTGAATTTTGAGAATTCACCCCTCCACTTT.

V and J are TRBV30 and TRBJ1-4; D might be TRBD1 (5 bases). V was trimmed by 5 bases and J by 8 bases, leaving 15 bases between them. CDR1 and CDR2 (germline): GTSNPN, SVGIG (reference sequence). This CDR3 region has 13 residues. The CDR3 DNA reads TGTGCCTGGGGGGAGTCAGGGCGGGAAAAACTGTTTTTT. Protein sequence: CAWGESGREKLFF.

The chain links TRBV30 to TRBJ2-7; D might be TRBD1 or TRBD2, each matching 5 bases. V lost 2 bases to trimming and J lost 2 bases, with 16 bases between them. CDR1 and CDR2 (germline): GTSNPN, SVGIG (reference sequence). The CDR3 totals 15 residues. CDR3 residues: CAWSFRPRGPYEQYF. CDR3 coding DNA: TGTGCCTGGAGTTTCCGTCCGAGGGGACCCTACGAGCAGTACTTC.

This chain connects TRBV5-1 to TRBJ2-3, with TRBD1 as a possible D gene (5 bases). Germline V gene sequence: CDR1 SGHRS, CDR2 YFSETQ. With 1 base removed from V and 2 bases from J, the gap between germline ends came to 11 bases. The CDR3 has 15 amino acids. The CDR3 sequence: CASSLYRLNTDTQYF. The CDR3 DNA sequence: TGCGCCAGCAGCTTGTACAGGTTAAACACAGATACGCAGTATTTT.

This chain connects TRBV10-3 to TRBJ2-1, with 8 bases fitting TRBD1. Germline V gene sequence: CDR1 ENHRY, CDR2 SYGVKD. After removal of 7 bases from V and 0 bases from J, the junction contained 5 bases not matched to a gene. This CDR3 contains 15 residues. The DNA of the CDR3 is TGTGCCATCACTACCGACAGGGGCTCCTACAATGAGCAGTTCTTC. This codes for CAITTDRGSYNEQFF.

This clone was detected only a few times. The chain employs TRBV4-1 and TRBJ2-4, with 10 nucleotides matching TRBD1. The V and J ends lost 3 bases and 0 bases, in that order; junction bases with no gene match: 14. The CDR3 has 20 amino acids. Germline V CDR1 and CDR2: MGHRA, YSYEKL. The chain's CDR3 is CASSHLSGQGGPLAKNIQYF. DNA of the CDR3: TGCGCCAGCAGCCATCTCTCCGGACAGGGGGGACCTCTAGCCAAAAACATTCAGTACTTC.

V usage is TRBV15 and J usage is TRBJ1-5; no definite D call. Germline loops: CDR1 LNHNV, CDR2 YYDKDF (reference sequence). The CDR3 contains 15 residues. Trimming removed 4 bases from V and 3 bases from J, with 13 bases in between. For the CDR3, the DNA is TGTGCCACCAGCAAGGACCGAGTGGCCAATCAGCCCCAGCATTTT. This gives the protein CATSKDRVANQPQHF.

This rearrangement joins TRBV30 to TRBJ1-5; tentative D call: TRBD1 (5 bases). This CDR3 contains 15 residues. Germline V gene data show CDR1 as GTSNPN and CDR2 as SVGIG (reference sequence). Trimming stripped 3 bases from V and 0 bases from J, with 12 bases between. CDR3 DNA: TGTGCCTGGAGAACCCCGGGGGATAGCAATCAGCCCCAGCATTTT. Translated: CAWRTPGDSNQPQHF.

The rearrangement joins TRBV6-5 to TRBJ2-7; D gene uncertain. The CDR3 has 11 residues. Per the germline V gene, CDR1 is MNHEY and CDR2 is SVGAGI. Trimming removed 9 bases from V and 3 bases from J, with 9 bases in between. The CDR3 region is CASSSFYEQYF. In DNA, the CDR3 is TGTGCCAGTAGCTCTTTCTACGAGCAGTACTTC.

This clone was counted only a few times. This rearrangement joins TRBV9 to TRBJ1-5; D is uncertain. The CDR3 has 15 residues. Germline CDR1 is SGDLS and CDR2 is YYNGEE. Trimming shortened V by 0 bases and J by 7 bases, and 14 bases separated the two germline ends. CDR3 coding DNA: TGTGCCAGCAGCGTAGGTGTGGGGTGGAACCAGCCCCAGCATTTT. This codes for CASSVGVGWNQPQHF.

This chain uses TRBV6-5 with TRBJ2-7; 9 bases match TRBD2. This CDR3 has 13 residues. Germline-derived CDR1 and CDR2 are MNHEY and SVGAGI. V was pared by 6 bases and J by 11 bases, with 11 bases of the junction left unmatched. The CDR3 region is CASRLLRGGEEYF. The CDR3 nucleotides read TGTGCCAGCAGACTACTCCGCGGGGGGGAGGAGTACTTC.